These 5 T cell receptor beta chains share one sample of origin, sequenced in a study of T cell responses to AZD1222 COVID-19 vaccine. Generated by immunoSEQ multiplex PCR, the TCRdb table keeps only in-frame clones and is missing some. The sample lists about 100,000 clones, 88% seen once, with 1.8% in the top ten. Specimen: peripheral blood, collected on day 0 of AZD1222 vaccination. The receptor set was obtained from an adult in good health.

This chain uses TRBV7-9 with TRBJ2-1; TRBD1 or TRBD2 may be the D gene (5 bases each). Trimming took 2 bases from V and 0 from J, leaving 8 bases between them. This CDR3 is built from 15 residues. Germline-derived CDR1 and CDR2 are SEHNR and FQNEAQ (reference sequence). The CDR3: CASSLHGGSYNEQFF. In nucleotides, the CDR3 is TGTGCCAGCAGCTTACATGGGGGCTCCTACAATGAGCAGTTCTTC.

V gene TRBV19 combines with J gene TRBJ2-2, with D perhaps matching TRBD1 or TRBD2 (5 bases each). There are 13 residues in the CDR3. Germline V CDR1 and CDR2: LNHDA, SQIVND (reference sequence). V dropped 6 bases and J dropped 4 bases, with 9 bases sitting between them. CDR3 nucleotides: TGTGCCAGTAGCGGGACCCGCACCGGGGAGCTGTTTTTT. It translates to CASSGTRTGELFF.

J is TRBJ1-5 and V is TRBV4-1, with a tentative D call TRBD1 (6 bases). V was trimmed by 1 base and J by 3 bases, leaving 10 bases between them. CDR3 length: 15 amino acids. Germline CDR1 and CDR2: MGHRA and YSYEKL. This CDR3 reads CASSQGGGINQPQHF. CDR3 in DNA: TGCGCCAGCAGCCAAGGAGGGGGTATCAATCAGCCCCAGCATTTT.

The chain is built from TRBV24-1 and TRBJ1-1; D uncertain. The CDR3 length is 13 residues. Germline-derived CDR1 and CDR2 are KGHDR and SFDVKD. V lost 6 bases, J lost 0 bases, and 7 bases lay in between. This CDR3 is CATSSSLNTEAFF. The DNA for the CDR3 is TGTGCCACCAGTAGCAGCCTGAACACTGAAGCTTTCTTT.

In DNA, the CDR3 is TGTGCCAGCAGTGCCCTCGGGGGACTCAACCCCTATGGCTACACCTTC. It yields the protein CASSALGGLNPYGYTF. The rearrangement joins TRBV2 to TRBJ1-2; D might be TRBD1 (5 bases). V gave up 4 bases and J gave up 4 bases, with 19 bases separating them. Germline lookup yields CDR1 SNHLY and CDR2 FYNNEI. This CDR3 comprises 16 residues.